Sequencing of this TCR beta chain was carried out in a study of CD8 T cells in Susac syndrome. Purification of the CD8+ and CD4+ T cells relied on negative isolation, and TEMRA cells underwent FACS enrichment. The V end was cut by 3 bases, the J end by 8 bases, with 14 bases between. The length of the CDR3 is 13 residues. Germline V lookup: CDR1 SGHDT, CDR2 YYEEEE. It was with random hexamers that roughly 0.45 to 1 ug RNA was reverse transcribed. A single record per CDR3 protein comes from TCRdb applying MiXCR to the immunoSEQ multiplex PCR reads. The table shows roughly 400,000 distinct CDR3 sequences, with approximately 85% occurring only once.

The TCR sequence derives from a human donor with multiple sclerosis. Material: CD8+ T cells from PBMCs. This chain uses TRBV5-6 with TRBJ1-2, with D possibly being TRBD1 (6 bases). The CDR3 DNA reads TGTGCCAGCAGCTCCATCGGGGGCCCGGGCTACACCTTC. This encodes CASSSIGGPGYTF. The whole variable domain, remainder taken from reference TRBV5-6 and TRBJ1-2, is DAGVTQSPTHLIKTRGQQVTLRCSPKSGHDTVSWYQQALGQGPQFIFQYYEEEERQRGNFPDRFSGHQFPNYSSELNVNALLLGDSALYLCASSSIGGPGYTFGSGTRLTVV.